Following are 18 T cell receptor beta chains from one sample sequenced in a study of blood T cell repertoires in COVID-19. Clones were read by immunoSEQ multiplex PCR, and TCRdb kept only the in-frame ones, dropping some. This sample has 130,000 or so clones, with 84% found just once. Sequencing was carried out using peripheral blood. The source of these receptors is a woman aged 55-75 years with acute or convalescent COVID-19.

The CDR3 region is CASSLTGQQETQYF. The CDR3 DNA reads TGCGCCAGCAGCCTAACGGGACAGCAAGAGACCCAGTACTTC. The chain carries TRBV5-1 and TRBJ2-5, with 7 positions matching TRBD1. Looked up from germline, CDR1 is SGHRS and CDR2 is YFSETQ. CDR3 length: 14 amino acids. Trimming took 4 bases from V and 2 from J; bases not matched to a gene: 5.

The chain recombines TRBV19 with TRBJ1-1; 8 nucleotides line up with TRBD1. CDR1 is LNHDA, CDR2 SQIVND, per germline (reference sequence). This CDR3 comprises 15 residues. V lost 3 bases and J lost 2; bases outside the gene matches: 5. The CDR3: CASSIGDRINTEAFF. Written as DNA, the CDR3 is TGTGCCAGTAGTATCGGGGACAGGATCAACACTGAAGCTTTCTTT.

The chain links TRBV9 to TRBJ2-2; tentatively, D is TRBD2 (5 bases). Trimming removed 4 bases from V and 5 bases from J, with 12 bases in between. CDR1 and CDR2 from the germline V gene are SGDLS and YYNGEE. This CDR3 spans 14 amino acids. As DNA, the CDR3 is TGTGCCAGCAGCCCCCGGGGTAAGACCGGGGAGCTGTTTTTT. It encodes CASSPRGKTGELFF.

J is TRBJ1-2 and V is TRBV24-1; no clear D gene. The CDR3 contains 14 residues. The germline V gene has CDR1 KGHDR and CDR2 SFDVKD. Between the trimmed V and J ends, which lost 4 bases and 4 bases, there was a span of 12 bases. CDR3 loop: CATSENSLPYGYTF. The CDR3 nucleotides are TGTGCCACCAGTGAAAACAGCCTACCCTATGGCTACACCTTC.

The V and J genes are TRBV6-4 and TRBJ2-1; tentatively, D is TRBD2 (6 bases). V lost 8 bases, J lost 6 bases, and 20 bases lay in between. The CDR3 runs 15 residues. CDR1 and CDR2 from the germline V gene are MRHNA and SNTAGT. This chain's CDR3 is CASSGSPETSNEQFF. CDR3 DNA sequence: TGTGCCAGCTCCGGCTCCCCCGAGACTAGCAATGAGCAGTTCTTC.

V gene TRBV5-4 combines with J gene TRBJ1-1; D call uncertain. The CDR3 has 13 amino acids. Germline assignment: CDR1 SGHNT and CDR2 YYREEE (reference sequence). V lost 0 bases to trimming and J lost 6 bases, with 9 bases between them. This CDR3 reads CASSLGESPEAFF. CDR3 coding DNA: TGTGCCAGCAGCTTGGGGGAGTCCCCTGAAGCTTTCTTT.

The V call is TRBV19, the J call TRBJ1-5; unclear D gene. Trimming pared 4 bases from V and 0 bases from J, leaving 7 bases between. The CDR3 runs 14 residues. In germline, CDR1 is LNHDA, CDR2 SQIVND (reference sequence). This chain's CDR3 is CASSTSYSNQPQHF. CDR3 sequence (DNA): TGTGCCAGTAGTACCAGTTATAGCAATCAGCCCCAGCATTTT. The whole variable domain, remainder taken from reference TRBV19 and TRBJ1-5, is DGGITQSPKYLFRKEGQNVTLSCEQNLNHDAMYWYRQDPGQGLRLIYYSQIVNDFQKGDIAEGYSVSREKKESFPLTVTSAQKNPTAFYLCASSTSYSNQPQHFGDGTRLSIL.

This rearrangement joins TRBV6-2 or TRBV6-3 to TRBJ2-3, with D unresolved. From germline, CDR1 is MNHEY and CDR2 SVGEGT. V was pared by 2 bases and J by 1 base, with 10 bases between. There are 15 residues in the CDR3. The CDR3 reads CASSYMGRRTDTQYF. Written as DNA, the CDR3 is TGTGCCAGCAGTTACATGGGCAGGCGCACAGATACGCAGTATTTT.

The genes are TRBV24-1 and TRBJ1-1; 7 bases align to TRBD1. The V gene's germline CDR1 is KGHDR and CDR2 SFDVKD. The CDR3 has 13 amino acids. With 8 bases clipped from V and 4 bases from J, the junction kept 6 bases outside the gene matches. CDR3 nucleotides: TGTGCCACCATTGAGAACAGGGGCACTGAAGCTTTCTTT. Encoded protein: CATIENRGTEAFF.

The chain uses TRBV2 and TRBJ2-2, with 8 bases lining up with TRBD2. The CDR3 is 14 residues long. The germline CDR1 and CDR2 sequences are SNHLY and FYNNEI. V shed 7 bases and J 4 bases; nucleotides not matched to a gene: 5. CDR3 sequence (DNA): TGTGCCAGCAACCGGGGGGGCCCCACCGGGGAGCTGTTTTTT. It encodes CASNRGGPTGELFF.

CDR3 sequence reads: CASTFGSRGTEAFF. CDR3 nucleotide sequence: TGTGCCAGCACTTTTGGGAGCCGGGGCACTGAAGCTTTCTTT. The chain employs TRBV5-8 and TRBJ1-1; the D is unclear. V lost 6 bases and J 4 bases, leaving 16 bases between the germline ends. Germline V gene sequence: CDR1 SGHTS, CDR2 YDEGEE. This CDR3 region has 14 residues. Full variable domain (remainder filled in from reference TRBV5-8 and TRBJ1-1): EAGVTQSPTHLIKTRGQQATLRCSPISGHTSVYWYQQALGLGLQFLLWYDEGEERNRGNFPPRFSGRQFPNYSSELNVNALELEDSALYLCASTFGSRGTEAFFGQGTRLTVV.

V and J are TRBV6-5 and TRBJ1-1, with TRBD1 as a possible D gene (5 bases). This CDR3 region has 14 residues. V lost 0 bases and J 4 bases, leaving 9 bases between the germline ends. Germline-derived CDR1 and CDR2 are MNHEY and SVGAGI. Here the CDR3 DNA reads TGTGCCAGCAGTTACTCCGGTGGGGCCACTGAAGCTTTCTTT. Its protein is CASSYSGGATEAFF.

The chain has TRBV4-2 and TRBJ1-5; D uncertain. This CDR3 has 16 amino acids. Germline V CDR1 and CDR2: LGHNA, YNFKEQ. V lost 1 base to trimming and J lost 2 bases, with 12 bases between them. The CDR3 loop is CASSQVGRDGNQPQHF. DNA of the CDR3: TGTGCCAGCAGCCAAGTTGGGCGGGATGGCAATCAGCCCCAGCATTTT.

The rearrangement uses TRBV25-1 and TRBJ2-1, with 7 bases lining up with TRBD1. CDR3 length: 16 amino acids. The germline V gene has CDR1 MGHDK and CDR2 SYGVNS. With 3 bases clipped from V and 2 bases from J, the junction kept 7 bases outside the gene matches. In DNA, the CDR3 is TGTGCCAGCAGTGACACGACAGGGAGAGCCTACAATGAGCAGTTCTTC. It codes for CASSDTTGRAYNEQFF.

The chain uses TRBV4-1 and TRBJ2-3, with 8 bases fitting TRBD1. The CDR3 covers 12 residues. Losses at the gene ends were 0 bases for V and 14 bases for J; bases not matched to a gene: 4. CDR1 and CDR2 (germline): MGHRA, YSYEKL. DNA of the CDR3: TGCGCCAGCAGCCAAGATCTGGGACAGGCGTATTTT. This translates into CASSQDLGQAYF.

The chain joins TRBV6-1 to TRBJ2-7, with D unclear. The CDR3 extends over 11 amino acids. CDR1 is MNHNS and CDR2 is SASEGT in the germline V gene. Trimming pared 2 bases from V and 4 bases from J, leaving 3 bases between. The CDR3 sequence is CASSEIYEQYV. CDR3 DNA sequence: TGTGCCAGCAGTGAAATATACGAGCAGTACGTC.

This rearrangement joins TRBV18 to TRBJ1-6, with TRBD1 matching 7 bases. The CDR3 is 14 amino acids. CDR1 is KGHSH and CDR2 is LQKENI in the germline V gene. J was trimmed by 7 bases and V by 6 bases; bases with no gene match: 6. The CDR3 nucleotides are TGTGCCAGCTCCCCGGACAGGTTCAATTCACCCCTCCACTTT. Amino acids: CASSPDRFNSPLHF.

The table lists this clone with a few counts. V is TRBV6-5 and J is TRBJ1-6; D unresolved. V lost 3 bases and J lost 4, with 7 bases in between. The CDR3 consists of 14 residues. Germline V CDR1 and CDR2: MNHEY, SVGAGI. CDR3 region: CASSYSGYNSPLHF. CDR3 nucleotides: TGTGCCAGCAGTTATTCGGGTTATAATTCACCCCTCCACTTT.